The clone carrying this T cell receptor (beta chain) was seen many times. Described time point: sample taken at primary tumor resection. In each case, whole RNA from tumor, nontumor lung or frozen PBMC was sequenced unsorted. This entry is derived from a study of spatial heterogeneity in lung cancer. Trimming took off 5 bases at V and 1 base at J, with 16 bases between the two ends. The germline gives CDR1 SGHTA, CDR2 FQGNSA. The CDR3 runs to 16 residues. TCRdb analysed the 5' RACE reads with MiXCR anew, one entry per CDR3 protein. The sample records about 45,000 distinct CDR3 sequences, roughly an eighth being singletons.

The receptor comes from a male donor with early-stage non-small cell lung cancer. Source: PBMCs, taken at surgery. The genes are TRBV7-2 and TRBJ2-3, with a possible D match to TRBD2 (5 bases). CDR3 protein: CASSDRPPGGTDTQYF. CDR3 nucleotides: TGTGCCAGCAGCGACCGCCCCCCCGGGGGCACAGATACGCAGTATTTT.